A selection of T cell receptor beta chains follows, all from one sample in a study of CD8 T cells in Susac syndrome. TCRdb independently ran MiXCR on the immunoSEQ multiplex PCR reads; one entry per CDR3 protein. The sample shows 160,000 or so distinct CDR3 sequences, approximately 94% of them seen only once. The sequencing sample was made of CD4+ T cells from PBMCs. These receptors were collected from a human donor with multiple sclerosis. Both conserved end residues are part of each CDR3. A D gene is named only where the DNA matches it firmly. Size tells how often a clone was seen (once, few, many) or the class of an expanded clone, and some rows leave it out.

>.|TRBV20-1|TRBJ1-2|.
TGCAGTGCTAGAGACCTTCGGGTTGGCTATGGCTACACCTTC
CSARDLRVGYGYTF
>.|TRBV4-2|TRBJ2-7|TRBD2
TGTGCCAGCAGCCTCCGGACTAGCGGGAGCCCCGAGCAGTACTTC
CASSLRTSGSPEQYF
>.|TRBV6-1|TRBJ2-1|.
TGTGCCAGCAGTGATAGGTCGGAAGGCGCGCAGTTCTTC
CASSDRSEGAQFF
>.|TRBV2|TRBJ2-7|TRBD1
TGTGCCAGCAGACCCCCCCGGGACAGACTCTACGAGCAGTACTTC
CASRPPRDRLYEQYF
>.|TRBV7-2|TRBJ2-2|TRBD1
TGTGCCAGCAGCTCGACAGGGTCGGGGGAGCTGTTTTTT
CASSSTGSGELFF
>.|TRBV5-1|TRBJ2-7|.
TGCGCCAGCAGCTTGGACGCGGGGACAGCCTACGAGCAGTACTTC
CASSLDAGTAYEQYF
>once|TRBV12-3/TRBV12-4|TRBJ2-1|.
TGTGCCAGCAGTTTAGGCAGGGCCTACAATGAGCAGTTCTTC
CASSLGRAYNEQFF
>.|TRBV5-1|TRBJ2-2|.
TGCGCCAGCTCTGAGGGGCACGGGGAGCTGTTTTTT
CASSEGHGELFF
>.|TRBV6-1|TRBJ2-7|.
TGTGCCAGCGAGGAACAGGTGCCCTACGAGCAGTACTTC
CASEEQVPYEQYF
>.|TRBV29-1|TRBJ2-5|.
TGCAGCGTTGGGACACCGCAAGAGACCCAGTACTTC
CSVGTPQETQYF
>.|TRBV27|TRBJ2-6|.
TGTGCCAGCAGTTTACAGGGACCTGGGGGGGCCAACGTCCTGACTTTC
CASSLQGPGGANVLTF
>once|TRBV7-2|TRBJ1-2|.
TGTGCCAGCAGCTCGACCGGGACCTCCTTAGGCTACACCTTC
CASSSTGTSLGYTF
>.|TRBV5-7|TRBJ1-2|.
TGTGCCAGCAGCTTCTCTCAGTCGAGCTATGGCTACACCTTC
CASSFSQSSYGYTF
>once|TRBV9|TRBJ1-1|.
TGTGCCAGCAGCGGTCGCGGGCAGGCTTTCTTT
CASSGRGQAFF
>.|TRBV19|TRBJ2-7|.
TGTGCCAGTAGCCCAATTCCCAGCTACGAGCAGTACTTC
CASSPIPSYEQYF
>once|TRBV4-2|TRBJ1-5|TRBD1
TGTGCCAGCAGCCGTGAAGGGACAGGGCATCAGCCCCAGCATTTT
CASSREGTGHQPQHF
>.|TRBV6-5|TRBJ1-2|.
TGTGCCAGCAGTTACTCGCGGGGTTCTGGCTATGGCTACACCTTC
CASSYSRGSGYGYTF
>.|TRBV6-1|TRBJ2-3|TRBD2
TGTGCCAGCAGTGAATTGACTAGCGGGGGGGGGCGTACGCAGTATTTT
CASSELTSGGGRTQYF
>once|TRBV30|TRBJ2-1|.
TGTGCCTCTGGGACCCTTAGGTCGGCTGAGCAGTTCTTC
CASGTLRSAEQFF
>.|TRBV6-6|TRBJ1-5|.
TGTGCCAGCAGAACCGGGACGGGGGTTAATCAGCCCCAGCATTTT
CASRTGTGVNQPQHF
>once|TRBV5-6|TRBJ1-4|.
TGTGCCAGCAGCCGGGCTACAGAAAAACTGTTTTTT
CASSRATEKLFF
>.|TRBV16|TRBJ2-3|.
TGTGCCAGCAGCCTCGATCTGGTAGATACGCAGTATTTT
CASSLDLVDTQYF
>.|TRBV29-1|TRBJ1-1|.
TGCAGCGTTGTCCGGTTCACTGAAGCTTTCTTT
CSVVRFTEAFF
>.|TRBV4-3|TRBJ1-1|TRBD1
TGCGCCAGCAGCCAAGAATACAGGGGGCGAGGTGAAGCTTTCTTT
CASSQEYRGRGEAFF
>.|TRBV7-3|TRBJ2-2|.
TGTGCCAGCAGCTTAATTAGCCCCGCTACGAACACCGGGGAGCTGTTTTTT
CASSLISPATNTGELFF
>.|TRBV18|TRBJ1-1|TRBD1
TGTGCCAGCTCATCCGGGACAGGAAACACTGAAGCTTTCTTT
CASSSGTGNTEAFF
>.|TRBV4-3|TRBJ1-3|.
TGCGCCAGCAGCCCGACAGGAAACACCATATATTTT
CASSPTGNTIYF
>once|TRBV27|TRBJ1-1|.
TGTGCCAGCAAATCAGTCCGATGGGACCAAGCTTTCTTT
CASKSVRWDQAFF
>.|TRBV4-2|TRBJ2-7|TRBD2
TGTGCCAGCAGGGGTGGGTTCCGGGACTATTACGAGCAGTACTTC
CASRGGFRDYYEQYF
>.|TRBV6-4|TRBJ2-3|.
TGTGCCAGCAAGGAGGGCCCGAGCACAGATACGCAGTATTTT
CASKEGPSTDTQYF
>few|TRBV6-5|TRBJ2-3|.
TGTGCCAGCAGTTACAATGCCCCTACCCAAGGAGATACGCAGTATTTT
CASSYNAPTQGDTQYF
>.|TRBV20-1|TRBJ2-2|.
TGCAGTGCTCTAGCAGGGAGCTACACCGGGGAGCTGTTTTTT
CSALAGSYTGELFF
>.|TRBV7-9|TRBJ1-4|.
TGTGCCAGCAGCTCTACAGGGTGGGAAAAACTGTTTTTT
CASSSTGWEKLFF
>.|TRBV5-6|TRBJ1-5|.
TGTGCCAGCAGCCCCGGGGGCAAACAGCCCCAGCATTTT
CASSPGGKQPQHF
>.|TRBV5-4|TRBJ1-1|.
TGTGCCAGCAGCCCGAACCCCACAGAAGGGAGCACTGAAGCTTTCTTT
CASSPNPTEGSTEAFF
>.|TRBV18|TRBJ2-5|.
TGTGCCAGCTCACCAACAGGGAAAGAGACCCAGTACTTC
CASSPTGKETQYF
>.|TRBV2|TRBJ2-7|.
TGTGCCAGCACTTCGACATGGGATGGCGAGCAGTACTTC
CASTSTWDGEQYF
>.|TRBV5-1|TRBJ2-1|TRBD2
TGCGCCAGCAGCTTGGGACTAGCGGGATCCTACAATGAGCAGTTCTTC
CASSLGLAGSYNEQFF
>.|TRBV15|TRBJ2-1|.
TGTGCCACCAGCAGACCCAGACTTGTACGGGATGAGCAGTTCTTC
CATSRPRLVRDEQFF
>.|TRBV6-6|TRBJ2-2|.
TGTGCCAGCAGTTCCCATACAGGGACCACCGGGGAGCTGTTTTTT
CASSSHTGTTGELFF
>.|TRBV19|TRBJ2-3|.
TGTGCCAGTAGTAAATCCGGTACGCAGTATTTT
CASSKSGTQYF
>.|TRBV5-1|TRBJ1-4|.
TGCGCCAGCAGCTTCAAACAGGGCTTGGGTGAAAAACTGTTTTTT
CASSFKQGLGEKLFF
>.|TRBV6-2/TRBV6-3|TRBJ1-1|.
TGTGCCAGCAGGACCACGGGGAACACTGAAGCTTTCTTT
CASRTTGNTEAFF
>.|TRBV15|TRBJ1-4|.
TGTGCCACCAGCAGGGGGGGCCAGAATGAAAAACTGTTTTTT
CATSRGGQNEKLFF
>.|TRBV4-1|TRBJ1-2|.
TGCGCCAGCAGCCAAGTACTTGCCTCCTATGGCTACACCTTC
CASSQVLASYGYTF
>.|TRBV5-1|TRBJ1-1|.
TGCGCCAGCAGCTTTATCAGGGCAAGGACTGAAGCTTTCTTT
CASSFIRARTEAFF